The 23 T cell receptor beta chains below were found in one sample sequenced in a study of cytomegalovirus exposure and HLA in healthy donors. Primers included in the PCR were 60 Vbeta and 13 Jbeta primers. The assay was immunoSEQ multiplex PCR, and TCRdb's table has in-frame clones only and misses some. The sample has around 75,000 clones; 75% to 80% are singletons. Source material: PBMCs. These TCRs come from a man in his forties or fifties in good health and CMV-seronegative.

The J gene is TRBJ2-4, the V gene TRBV6-1, with D possibly matching TRBD2 (6 bases). V lost 6 bases to trimming and J lost 9 bases, with 18 bases between them. In germline, CDR1 is MNHNS, CDR2 SASEGT. There are 14 residues in the CDR3. As DNA, the CDR3 is TGTGCCAGCAGCGCCGAGGAGGGAAGTGGCATTCAGTACTTC. It translates to CASSAEEGSGIQYF.

The chain carries TRBV5-8 and TRBJ2-2; D call uncertain. The CDR3 is 16 amino acids. Germline CDR1 is SGHTS and CDR2 is YDEGEE. The ends were cut back, 2 bases at V and 6 bases at J, with 17 bases in the middle. In nucleotides, the CDR3 is TGTGCCAGCAGCTTCGGTCTTGTCCATCAGGCCGGGGAGCTGTTTTTT. Residues: CASSFGLVHQAGELFF.

The rearrangement links TRBV7-2 to TRBJ1-6; no reliable D call. CDR3 length equals 13 residues. Trimming stripped 3 bases from V and 7 bases from J, with 7 bases between. From germline, CDR1 is SGHTA and CDR2 FQGNSA. The CDR3 spells CASSLRSNSPLHF. CDR3 nucleotide sequence: TGTGCCAGCAGCTTGAGGTCAAATTCACCCCTCCACTTT.

This clone has only one observation. The V call is TRBV14, the J call TRBJ2-5, with TRBD2 as a possible D gene (7 bases). CDR1 is SGHDN and CDR2 is FVKESK in the germline V gene. The CDR3 consists of 18 residues. V was pared by 3 bases and J by 5 bases, with 25 bases between. The CDR3 is CASSHPRGGLPRDETQYF. The CDR3 DNA sequence: TGTGCCAGCAGCCATCCTAGGGGGGGGCTCCCCAGAGACGAGACCCAGTACTTC.

The rearrangement links TRBV7-9 to TRBJ1-3; TRBD1 might be the D (6 bases). Trimming shortened V by 1 base and J by 0 bases, and 10 bases separated the two germline ends. Germline V CDR1 and CDR2: SEHNR, FQNEAQ (reference sequence). The CDR3 runs 16 residues. CDR3 DNA: TGTGCCAGCAGCTTAGGACAGGCGAGCTCTGGAAACACCATATATTTT. Its protein product is CASSLGQASSGNTIYF.

This sequence joins TRBV6-5 and TRBJ2-5; 8 bases agree with TRBD1. The J call may be wrong; the DNA end is better matched by TRBJ2-7. The CDR3 covers 15 residues. CDR1 is MNHEY, CDR2 SVGAGI, per germline. CDR3 DNA: TGTGCCAGCAGTTACCGCGGACAGGGAGTGTACGAGCAGTACTTC. This gives the protein CASSYRGQGVYEQYF.

This chain links TRBV6-5 with TRBJ1-2; D ambiguous. The CDR3 totals 14 residues. Germline values: CDR1 MNHEY, CDR2 SVGAGI. Trimming pared 2 bases from V and 5 bases from J, leaving 12 bases between. CDR3 in amino acids: CASSYRPGRYGYTF. In DNA form, the CDR3 reads TGTGCCAGCAGTTACCGGCCGGGGAGGTATGGCTACACCTTC.

The chain joins TRBV7-2 to TRBJ2-7, with D possibly TRBD2 on 6 matching bases. The germline V gene encodes CDR1 SGHTA and CDR2 FQGNSA. This CDR3 has 14 residues. V was pared by 5 bases and J by 2 bases, with 13 bases between. This chain's CDR3 is CASSRARGAYEQYF. CDR3 bases: TGTGCCAGCAGCCGGGCGCGGGGTGCCTACGAGCAGTACTTC. Using reference TRBV7-2 and TRBJ2-7 for the parts outside the CDR3, the full variable domain is GAGVSQSPSNKVTEKGKDVELRCDPISGHTALYWYRQSLGQGLEFLIYFQGNSAPDKSGLPSDRFSAERTGGSVSTLTIQRTQQEDSAVYLCASSRARGAYEQYFGPGTRLTVT.

The chain recombines TRBV29-1 with TRBJ2-3; 8 bases align to TRBD2. In germline, CDR1 is SQVTM, CDR2 ANQGSEA. Trimming at V came to 7 bases and at J to 2 bases, leaving 8 bases not matched to a gene. The CDR3 is 14 amino acids. CDR3 in amino acids: CSAPREGNTDTQYF. The CDR3 DNA reads TGCAGCGCTCCCCGGGAGGGGAACACAGATACGCAGTATTTT.

The chain is built from TRBV5-1 and TRBJ1-2; 8 nucleotides match TRBD1. This CDR3 comprises 15 residues. Germline lookup yields CDR1 SGHRS and CDR2 YFSETQ. Trimming removed 0 bases from V and 4 bases from J; junction bases left unmatched: 5. The DNA of the CDR3 is TGCGCCAGCAGCTTGGGTACCCAGGGGGCCTATGGCTACACCTTC. Translating gives CASSLGTQGAYGYTF. Drawing the rest from reference TRBV5-1 and TRBJ1-2, the complete variable domain is KAGVTQTPRYLIKTRGQQVTLSCSPISGHRSVSWYQQTPGQGLQFLFEYFSETQRNKGNFPGRFSGRQFSNSRSEMNVSTLELGDSALYLCASSLGTQGAYGYTFGSGTRLTVV.

The chain combines TRBV19 with TRBJ2-1, with D possibly being TRBD2 (5 bases). Germline CDR1 and CDR2: LNHDA and SQIVND (reference sequence). The germline V and J ends were trimmed by 6 bases and 2 bases, with 14 bases remaining between them. The CDR3 extends over 15 amino acids. The CDR3 sequence: CASSLSGSPYNEQFF. The CDR3 nucleotides are TGTGCCAGTAGCCTTTCGGGAAGTCCCTACAATGAGCAGTTCTTC.

The chain recombines TRBV2 with TRBJ2-2; 9 bases are a match to TRBD2. V lost 4 bases, J lost 5 bases, and 5 bases stayed unmatched. CDR1 is SNHLY, CDR2 FYNNEI, per germline. There are 15 residues in the CDR3. The CDR3 nucleotides read TGTGCCAGCAGTGGACAGCGGGGGGATACCGGGGAGCTGTTTTTT. It yields the protein CASSGQRGDTGELFF. The full variable domain, completed using reference TRBV2 and TRBJ2-2, is EPEVTQTPSHQVTQMGQEVILRCVPISNHLYFYWYRQILGQKVEFLVSFYNNEISEKSEIFDDQFSVERPDGSNFTLKIRSTKLEDSAMYFCASSGQRGDTGELFFGEGSRLTVL.

The chain carries TRBV7-9 and TRBJ2-4, with D possibly being TRBD1 (6 bases). The CDR3 consists of 14 residues. Between the trimmed V and J ends, which lost 2 bases and 11 bases, there was a span of 16 bases. The germline CDR1 and CDR2 sequences are SEHNR and FQNEAQ (reference sequence). The CDR3 here is CASSLSGNRDVQYF. CDR3 DNA sequence: TGTGCCAGCAGCTTATCTGGGAACAGGGACGTTCAGTACTTC.

J is TRBJ2-1 and V is TRBV4-1; 9 positions match TRBD1. This CDR3 region has 15 residues. Germline V gene lookup returns CDR1 MGHRA and CDR2 YSYEKL. After removal of 4 bases from V and 11 bases from J, the junction contained 12 bases not matched to a gene. CDR3 sequence: CASSPGPGTGTQQFF. DNA for the CDR3: TGCGCCAGCAGCCCTGGTCCCGGGACAGGGACACAGCAGTTCTTC.

The V call is TRBV11-2, the J call TRBJ1-5; no firm D call. The germline V gene encodes CDR1 SGHAT and CDR2 FQNNGV. V lost 1 base, J lost 5 bases, and 9 bases lay in between. This CDR3 spans 14 amino acids. The CDR3 protein is CASSLGLGDQPQHF. The CDR3 region has the DNA TGTGCCAGCAGCTTAGGACTCGGCGATCAGCCCCAGCATTTT.

The rearrangement joins TRBV6-5 to TRBJ1-2; D may be TRBD1 (5 bases). V lost 2 bases, J lost 6 bases, and 19 bases lay in between. The CDR3 is made up of 16 amino acids. CDR1 is MNHEY, CDR2 SVGAGI, per germline. The DNA for the CDR3 is TGTGCCAGCAGTTACATTGGGGCTACATCTCCCAATGGCTACACCTTC. Its translation is CASSYIGATSPNGYTF.

The chain combines TRBV7-9 with TRBJ2-5; TRBD2 is a possible D gene (5 bases). V lost 4 bases and J lost 11, with 23 bases in between. The CDR3 spans 15 residues. Germline CDR1 and CDR2: SEHNR and FQNEAQ (reference sequence). This CDR3 is CASSSPVTRTREQYF. The CDR3 nucleotides are TGTGCCAGCAGCTCCCCCGTCACCCGCACAAGGGAGCAGTACTTC. The full variable domain, completed using reference TRBV7-9 and TRBJ2-5, is DTGVSQNPRHKITKRGQNVTFRCDPISEHNRLYWYRQTLGQGPEFLTYFQNEAQLEKSRLLSDRFSAERPKGSFSTLEIQRTEQGDSAMYLCASSSPVTRTREQYFGPGTRLLVL.

This clone turned up a few times. The rearrangement joins TRBV27 to TRBJ1-1, with D tentatively TRBD1 (6 bases). Per germline, CDR1 MNHEY and CDR2 SMNVEV (reference sequence). Trimming removed 6 bases from V and 0 bases from J, with 14 bases in between. This CDR3 region has 15 residues. CDR3 bases: TGTGCCAGCAGGCCCAAGGACAGCATGAACACTGAAGCTTTCTTT. This codes for CASRPKDSMNTEAFF.

V gene TRBV2 combines with J gene TRBJ2-7; 8 nucleotides agree with TRBD1. The CDR3 covers 14 residues. J was trimmed by 1 base and V by 7 bases; bases with no gene match: 6. Germline lookup yields CDR1 SNHLY and CDR2 FYNNEI. CDR3 sequence reads: CASKGTGGSYEQYF. The CDR3 nucleotides read TGTGCCAGCAAAGGGACAGGAGGATCCTACGAGCAGTACTTC. The whole variable domain, filled in from reference TRBV2 and TRBJ2-7, reads EPEVTQTPSHQVTQMGQEVILRCVPISNHLYFYWYRQILGQKVEFLVSFYNNEISEKSEIFDDQFSVERPDGSNFTLKIRSTKLEDSAMYFCASKGTGGSYEQYFGPGTRLTVT.

V and J are TRBV7-8 and TRBJ2-5; maybe TRBD2 (6 bases). Per germline, CDR1 SGHVS and CDR2 FQNEAQ. The V and J ends lost 5 bases and 4 bases respectively, with 26 bases between them. The CDR3 has 18 residues. The CDR3 here is CASSRGPRTPKGGETQYF. CDR3 in DNA: TGTGCCAGCAGCCGAGGACCGCGGACCCCCAAGGGAGGAGAGACCCAGTACTTC.

Points on this clone: Other nucleotide sequences in the sample specify the same CDR3. The J gene is TRBJ2-1, the V gene TRBV6-6; a weak D match, TRBD2 (5 bases). CDR3 length equals 14 residues. Germline V gene lookup returns CDR1 MNHNY and CDR2 SVGAGI (reference sequence). V lost 0 bases and J 4 bases, leaving 7 bases between the germline ends. The DNA of the CDR3 is TGTGCCAGCAGTTACTCGCGGGTGTACAATGAGCAGTTCTTC. Its protein is CASSYSRVYNEQFF.

This clone turned up a few times. The genes are TRBV5-4 and TRBJ1-1; TRBD1 matches 11 bases. The CDR3 runs to 15 residues. The J segment lost 4 bases and the V segment lost 1 base, leaving 3 bases of the junction unmatched. Looked up from germline, CDR1 is SGHNT and CDR2 is YYREEE (reference sequence). CDR3 amino acids: CASSLPGTGGTEAFF. In DNA, the CDR3 is TGTGCCAGCAGCTTGCCCGGGACAGGGGGCACTGAAGCTTTCTTT.

CDR3 loop: CASSYSGRGAGEAFF. CDR3 DNA sequence: TGTGCCAGCAGTTACTCGGGCAGGGGAGCAGGTGAAGCTTTCTTT. The chain couples TRBV6-5 to TRBJ1-1, with D perhaps TRBD1 (6 bases). The CDR3 covers 15 residues. Germline V gives CDR1 MNHEY, CDR2 SVGAGI. V shed 0 bases and J shed 7 bases, with 15 bases lying between them.